This paragraph covers one TCR beta chain sequence. What this receptor recognizes is not known. The input lacks base qualities; no much larger clone sits a single base away. Per the germline V gene, LGHNA is the CDR1 and YNFKEQ is the CDR2. The CDR3 numbers 13 residues from cysteine through phenylalanine. The retained sequence is limited to the CDR3, 39 bases, with the frame set at the first base. V loses 1 base of germline sequence and J loses 4 bases, and the interval between the two ends is 8 bases. This sample was included in a study of blood T cell repertoires in COVID-19 (dated by TCRdb to 2018 to 2021). About the study as a whole: Samples from collaborators originated in the United States, Italy and Spain and spanned both the acute and convalescent phases of COVID-19. The prospective study material was composed of cDNA or gDNA derived from T cells, B-cell-depleted T cells, or PBMCs. The dataset comprised deeply sampled blood TCRbeta repertoires from subjects exposed to, actively infected with, or recovered from COVID-19. The repertoires were released in a freely available public database meant as a resource for research on the immune response to SARS-CoV-2. The samples were drawn from the first 160 participants of the ongoing ImmuneRACE study and from more than 1,000 subjects provided by 6 global collaborators. Sample metadata almost always included a de-identified subject ID, COVID-19 status, age in years and sex. Where available, HLA class I and class II types were taken from metadata supplied by the sample provider and were not determined by assay-based typing. Results the study describes overall, beyond this receptor: The amount of clinical and demographic metadata varied by source and participant and was provided uncurated.

The collaborating institutions used their own protocols to collect whole blood in K2EDTA tubes. For TCRbeta analysis, collaborators shipped samples as frozen whole blood, isolated PBMCs, or DNA extracted from either of those sample types. The immunoSEQ Assay, a bias-controlled multiplex PCR, was used to amplify TCRbeta CDR3 regions from genomic DNA. Per the source publication's procedure: The number of nucleated cells in each sample was estimated from the amplification of reference gene primers within the assay. Sequence reads were collapsed and filtered to measure the absolute abundance of every unique TCRbeta CDR3 rearrangement. Productive Simpson clonality was computed per sample as the square root of Simpson's diversity index over productive rearrangements. What TCRdb holds here is the immuneACCESS table cut down to in-frame rearrangements. Part of the clones is not present; checked against another copy, under half of the missing clones reflect an unresolved V gene, and the others are unexplained. V, J and clone size derive from that table, while D and trimming were established from the DNA sequence. Counted in this sample were under 55,000 clones; over 70% of them appeared once. About 20% of the sample lies in the top ten.

The specimen was peripheral blood. The rearrangement combines TRBV4-2 with TRBJ2-7, with TRBD2 perhaps the D gene, on 5 matching bases. The sequence derives from a man between 70 and 80 years old with acute or convalescent COVID-19. Here the CDR3 is given as CASSQGERYEQYF. The DNA sequence follows: TGTGCCAGCAGCCAAGGGGAGAGGTACGAGCAGTACTTC.